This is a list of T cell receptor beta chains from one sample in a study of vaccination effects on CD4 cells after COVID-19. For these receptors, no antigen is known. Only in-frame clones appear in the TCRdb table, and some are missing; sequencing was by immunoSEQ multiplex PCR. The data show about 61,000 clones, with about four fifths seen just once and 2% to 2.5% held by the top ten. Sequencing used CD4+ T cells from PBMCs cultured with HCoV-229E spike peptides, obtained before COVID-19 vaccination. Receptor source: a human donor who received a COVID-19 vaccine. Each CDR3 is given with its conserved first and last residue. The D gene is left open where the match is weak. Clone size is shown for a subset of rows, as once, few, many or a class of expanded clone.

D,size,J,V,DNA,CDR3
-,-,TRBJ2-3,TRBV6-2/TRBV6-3,TGTGCCAGCAGTAGACAGGTGGGCACAGATACGCAGTATTTT,CASSRQVGTDTQYF
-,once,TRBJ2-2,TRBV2,TGTGCCAGCAGTGACGACACCGGGGAGCTGTTTTTT,CASSDDTGELFF
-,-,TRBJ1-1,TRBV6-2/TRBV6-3,TGTGCCAGCAGTTCTGACCCTACTAGGGCCACTGAAGCTTTCTTT,CASSSDPTRATEAFF
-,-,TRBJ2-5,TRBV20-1,TGCAGTGCGAGCGGAGTTGAGACCCAGTACTTC,CSASGVETQYF
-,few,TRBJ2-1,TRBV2,TGTGCCAGCAGTGGGACAGCTATCAATGAGCAGTTCTTC,CASSGTAINEQFF
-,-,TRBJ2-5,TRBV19,TGTGCCAGTAGTCCCCGATCCGGGGTACAAGGGGTGACCCAGTACTTC,CASSPRSGVQGVTQYF
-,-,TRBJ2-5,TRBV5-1,TGCGCCAGCAGCCCAGGGGGGGAGACCCAGTACTTC,CASSPGGETQYF
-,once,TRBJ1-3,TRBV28,TGTGCCAGCACCGAATTGGACAGTTCTGGAAACACCATATATTTT,CASTELDSSGNTIYF
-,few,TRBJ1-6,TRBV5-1,TGCGCCAGCAGCTACGCGGGGCGGGATTCACCCCTCCACTTT,CASSYAGRDSPLHF
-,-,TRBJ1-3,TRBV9,TGTGCCAGCAGCGCCACTCTGACGACTGGAAACACCATATATTTT,CASSATLTTGNTIYF
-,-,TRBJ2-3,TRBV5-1,TGCGCCAGCAGCCCCCTGGGGGGCGCGACAGATACGCAGTATTTT,CASSPLGGATDTQYF
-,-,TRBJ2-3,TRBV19,TGTGCCAGTAGTATAGTTCTAAGTGGTCTTCTGGATACGCAGTATTTT,CASSIVLSGLLDTQYF
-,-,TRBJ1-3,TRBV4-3,TGCGCCAGCAGCCAAGACACTGCTGGAAACACCATATATTTT,CASSQDTAGNTIYF
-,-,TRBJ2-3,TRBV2,TGTGCCAGCAGTGGCAGGGCTTACACAGATACGCAGTATTTT,CASSGRAYTDTQYF
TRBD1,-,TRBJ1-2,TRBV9,TGTGCCAGCAGCGTAGATGACAGGGGCTATGGCTACACCTTC,CASSVDDRGYGYTF
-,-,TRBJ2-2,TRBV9,TGTGCCAGCAGCTTCTCAGGGGCGGGGGGGGAGCTGTTTTTT,CASSFSGAGGELFF
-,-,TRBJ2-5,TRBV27,TGTGCCAGCAGTCGACAGAGTCCGGAGACCCAGTACTTC,CASSRQSPETQYF
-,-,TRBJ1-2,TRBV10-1,TGCGCCAGCAGTCGGACAGCTGTGAACTATGGCTACACCTTC,CASSRTAVNYGYTF
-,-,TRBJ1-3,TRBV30,TGTGCCTGGAGTGATGACAGGAACTCTGGAAACACCATATATTTT,CAWSDDRNSGNTIYF
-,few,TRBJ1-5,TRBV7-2,TGTGCCAGCAGCGTCTCTAGCAATCAGCCCCAGCATTTT,CASSVSSNQPQHF
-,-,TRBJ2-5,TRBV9,TGTGCCAGCAGCGTAGACACAGCGGTTTACCAAGAGACCCAGTACTTC,CASSVDTAVYQETQYF
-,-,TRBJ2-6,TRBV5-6,TGTGCCAGCAGCTTTCCAAAGTCTCCCCCTGGGGCCAACGTCCTGACTTTC,CASSFPKSPPGANVLTF
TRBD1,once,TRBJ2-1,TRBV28,TGTGCCAGCAGTCCCGCGAGGACAGGGATGTATGAGCAGTTCTTC,CASSPARTGMYEQFF
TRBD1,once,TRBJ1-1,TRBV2,TGTGCCAGCAGCTACACCGGGACAGGGGACACTGAAGCTTTCTTT,CASSYTGTGDTEAFF
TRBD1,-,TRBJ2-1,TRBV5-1,TGCGCCAGCAGCTCGGGGACAGGGGGCTCTGAGCAGTTCTTC,CASSSGTGGSEQFF